A selection of T cell receptor beta chains follows, all from one sample in a study of patients and donors after allogeneic stem cell transplantation. TCRdb re-called the RT-PCR reads through MiXCR, storing one row per CDR3 protein. This sample has 200,000 to 250,000 distinct CDR3 sequences, with around an eighth found just once. Input material: blood, either unsorted or a sorted T cell fraction (not recorded which). These receptors came from a human donor who was either an allogeneic HSCT recipient or a stem cell or donor lymphocyte infusion donor (not recorded which). It is not recorded whose cells these are; they may come from a transplant donor. Both conserved end residues are part of each CDR3. The D gene is left open where the match is weak. The listing skips clone size in some rows; elsewhere it reads once, few, many or a size class.

V gene: TRBV19; J gene: TRBJ2-3; D gene: TRBD2; clone size: few; CDR3 DNA: TGTGCCGTGACTAAAGGCGGGGGATCCGTTGGCACAGATACGCAGTATTTT; CDR3 protein: CAVTKGGGSVGTDTQYF
V gene: TRBV5-4; J gene: TRBJ2-1; D gene: NA; clone size: NA; CDR3 DNA: TGTGCCAGCAGCTTGGGGGCAGGAGCGGCGGGAAACAATGAGCAGTTCTTC; CDR3 protein: CASSLGAGAAGNNEQFF
V gene: TRBV5-1; J gene: TRBJ2-1; D gene: TRBD2; clone size: NA; CDR3 DNA: TGCGCCAGCAGCAAGATTACCGGGACTAGCGGGAGGGAGCAGTTCTTC; CDR3 protein: CASSKITGTSGREQFF
V gene: TRBV15; J gene: TRBJ2-1; D gene: NA; clone size: NA; CDR3 DNA: TGTGCCACCAGCAGTGGCCAGCCACCCCCCGATGAGCAGTTCTTC; CDR3 protein: CATSSGQPPPDEQFF
V gene: TRBV5-1; J gene: TRBJ2-3; D gene: TRBD1; clone size: NA; CDR3 DNA: TGCGCCAGCAACGGACAGGGTTCTAGCACAGATACGCAGTATTTT; CDR3 protein: CASNGQGSSTDTQYF
V gene: TRBV30; J gene: TRBJ1-6; D gene: NA; clone size: NA; CDR3 DNA: TGTGCCGGCCCAAGTTCGGGACAAGATAATTCACCCCTCCACTTT; CDR3 protein: CAGPSSGQDNSPLHF
V gene: TRBV5-6; J gene: TRBJ1-1; D gene: NA; clone size: few; CDR3 DNA: TGTGCCAGCAGCTCTTCCCCGCGCAGGGCTGGGGCTGAAGCTTTCTTT; CDR3 protein: CASSSSPRRAGAEAFF
V gene: TRBV11-2; J gene: TRBJ2-7; D gene: NA; clone size: NA; CDR3 DNA: TGTGCCAGCAGCTTAGGACGCCTCCGGGACGACTCCTACGAGCAGTACTTC; CDR3 protein: CASSLGRLRDDSYEQYF
V gene: TRBV7-2; J gene: TRBJ2-5; D gene: NA; clone size: few; CDR3 DNA: TGTGCCAGCAGTTATAAGGGGTACCAAGAGACCCAGTACTTC; CDR3 protein: CASSYKGYQETQYF
V gene: TRBV29-1; J gene: TRBJ2-7; D gene: NA; clone size: many; CDR3 DNA: TGCAGCGTTCCTGACAGTACCCACGAGCAGTACTTC; CDR3 protein: CSVPDSTHEQYF
V gene: TRBV4-3; J gene: TRBJ1-2; D gene: NA; clone size: many; CDR3 DNA: TGCGCCAGCAGCCAAGATCGGGGAGGAGGCGGCTACACCTTC; CDR3 protein: CASSQDRGGGGYTF
V gene: TRBV19; J gene: TRBJ1-2; D gene: NA; clone size: NA; CDR3 DNA: TGTGCCAGTAGTATAGCAGTGGAGGGAGTAAACTATGGCTACACCTTC; CDR3 protein: CASSIAVEGVNYGYTF
V gene: TRBV21-1; J gene: TRBJ2-7; D gene: NA; clone size: few; CDR3 DNA: TGTGCCAGCAGTCAAAAGAGGGGAGACGAGCAGTACTTC; CDR3 protein: CASSQKRGDEQYF
V gene: TRBV24-1; J gene: TRBJ2-5; D gene: NA; clone size: few; CDR3 DNA: TGTGCCACCCAGCAAGGAGAGACCCAGTACTTC; CDR3 protein: CATQQGETQYF
V gene: TRBV28; J gene: TRBJ2-3; D gene: NA; clone size: NA; CDR3 DNA: TGTGCCAGCAGTTCGTCCAAAAGGTTCACAGATACGCAGTATTTT; CDR3 protein: CASSSSKRFTDTQYF
V gene: TRBV9; J gene: TRBJ2-7; D gene: TRBD1; clone size: many; CDR3 DNA: TGTGCCAGCAGCGGGGACAGGGGATCTTACGAGCAGTACTTC; CDR3 protein: CASSGDRGSYEQYF